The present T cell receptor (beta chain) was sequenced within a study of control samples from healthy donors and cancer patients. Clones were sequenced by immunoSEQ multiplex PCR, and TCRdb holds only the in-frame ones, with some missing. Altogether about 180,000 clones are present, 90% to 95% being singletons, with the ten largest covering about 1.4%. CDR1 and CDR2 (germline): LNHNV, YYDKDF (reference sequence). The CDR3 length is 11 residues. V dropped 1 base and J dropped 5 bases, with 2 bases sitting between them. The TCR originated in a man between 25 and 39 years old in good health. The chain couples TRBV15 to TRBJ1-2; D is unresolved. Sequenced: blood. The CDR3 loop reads CATSRGYGYTF. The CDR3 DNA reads TGTGCCACCAGCAGAGGATATGGCTACACCTTC.